What follows describes a single T cell receptor beta chain. The study recruited people aged about 18 to 95 years across approximately 24 US areas. Self-reported history from a screening survey and questionnaire set each donor's cohort. Recovered status in Cohort 3 required two negative PCRs, clearance, or symptom resolution. The data were taken from a study of blood T cell repertoires in COVID-19. Across the study: T cells, B-cell-depleted T cells, or PBMCs supplied cDNA or gDNA.

V shed 3 bases, J shed 2 bases, and the junction held 8 bases outside the gene matches. The CDR3 extends over 17 amino acids. Germline assignment: CDR1 MNHEY and CDR2 SMNVEV (reference sequence). Assay: immunoSEQ multiplex PCR; the TCRdb copy retains only in-frame clones and omits some. This repertoire shows about 300,000 clones, 89% found once; its top ten account for approximately 5.2%. The chain links TRBV27 to TRBJ1-5; TRBD1 matches at 9 bases. The sequencing input was PBMCs or T cells enriched from blood (not recorded which). The receptor was derived from a man aged 55 to 69 who had recovered from COVID-19. The CDR3 DNA is TGTGCCAGCAGTTTCTTGACAGGGGGTTGGGGCAATCAGCCCCAGCATTTT. This sequence encodes CASSFLTGGWGNQPQHF.